This TCR beta chain was sequenced for a study of post-analysis software for immune sequencing data. Study at large: The courses of disease that were included comprised relapsing-remitting, secondary progressive and progressive-relapsing multiple sclerosis.

Presence of unique molecular identifiers characterized the TCR beta cDNA libraries. T cells numbering about 0.9 to 11 million yielded cDNA molecules that totaled some 500,000. TCRdb used MiXCR to reprocess the PCR reads, holding one entry per CDR3 protein. The sample records about 820,000 distinct CDR3 sequences, roughly 50% being singletons. A few counts support this clonotype. Antigen unknown. Trimming took off 6 bases at V and 0 bases at J, with 6 bases between the two ends. The germline CDR1 and CDR2 sequences are MNHEY and SMNVEV (reference sequence). The CDR3 is made up of 14 amino acids. Overall study results and limits: Those samples that were prepared in the same batch co-clustered strongly by F measure. Those with multiple sclerosis, the patient group, showed significantly lower normalized Chao1 diversity than controls. Roughly five TRBV segments appeared more often in patients than in controls, and TRBV5-6, TRBV5-1 and TRBV20-1 were among these.

The chain links TRBV27 to TRBJ2-6, with no clear D. The source is a girl aged 10 to 17 with multiple sclerosis. Specimen: blood. The CDR3 DNA is TGTGCCAGCAGGGGAAGCTCTGGGGCCAACGTCCTGACTTTC. This encodes CASRGSSGANVLTF.